The TCR beta chain described here comes from a study of blood T cell repertoires in COVID-19. Looking at the study overall: PBMCs, B-cell-depleted T cells, or T cells provided the cDNA or gDNA that made up the material.

The method was immunoSEQ multiplex PCR; TCRdb's version includes in-frame clones alone and lacks a portion of them. The sample gives 75,000 to 100,000 clones, about 81% of which show up once; approximately 25% is in the top ten. The germline V and J ends were trimmed by 3 bases and 4 bases, with 18 bases remaining between them. The CDR3 length is 16 residues. CDR1 is SGHRS and CDR2 is YFSETQ in the germline V gene. What was sequenced was peripheral blood. This TCR was sampled from a man in his sixties or seventies with acute or convalescent COVID-19. The chain has TRBV5-1 and TRBJ2-3; a weak D match, TRBD2 (6 bases). Here the CDR3 reads CASSSVEGVVADTQYF. CDR3 DNA sequence: TGCGCCAGCAGCTCTGTGGAGGGAGTGGTTGCAGATACGCAGTATTTT.